This T cell receptor (beta chain) was documented in a study of T cell responses to AZD1222 COVID-19 vaccine. As to this clone: The antigen remains unidentified.

Generated by immunoSEQ multiplex PCR, the TCRdb table keeps only in-frame clones and is missing some. The sample comprises 100,000 to 150,000 clones, 75% to 90% of which are singletons, and 1.4% to 1.5% rests with the top ten. Study outcomes and limitations: Donors were chiefly white British, with a greater number of females, and clonal diversity was perhaps underestimated. Only a handful of AZD1222 recipients were seropositive at baseline.

The V end was cut by 5 bases, the J end by 5 bases, with 12 bases between. CDR3 size: 13 residues. The sequence was obtained from an adult in good health. The sequences come from peripheral blood, collected on day 0 of AZD1222 vaccination. The rearrangement joins TRBV12-3 or TRBV12-4 to TRBJ2-5, with D perhaps matching TRBD1 or TRBD2 (6 bases each). The CDR3 DNA reads as TGTGCCAGCAGTCCGAGGGGGGTGGAGACCCAGTACTTC. It encodes CASSPRGVETQYF.